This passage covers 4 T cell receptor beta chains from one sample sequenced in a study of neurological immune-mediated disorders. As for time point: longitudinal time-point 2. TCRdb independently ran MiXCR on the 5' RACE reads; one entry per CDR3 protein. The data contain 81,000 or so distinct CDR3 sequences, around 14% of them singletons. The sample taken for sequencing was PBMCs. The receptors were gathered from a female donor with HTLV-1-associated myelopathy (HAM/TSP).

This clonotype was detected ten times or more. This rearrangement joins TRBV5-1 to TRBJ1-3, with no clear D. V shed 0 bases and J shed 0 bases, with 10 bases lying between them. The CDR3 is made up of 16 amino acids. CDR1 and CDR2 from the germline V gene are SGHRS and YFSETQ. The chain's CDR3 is CASSLGPYSSGNTIYF. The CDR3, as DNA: TGCGCCAGCAGCTTGGGACCGTATAGCTCTGGAAACACCATATATTTT. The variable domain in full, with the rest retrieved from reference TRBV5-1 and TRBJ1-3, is KAGVTQTPRYLIKTRGQQVTLSCSPISGHRSVSWYQQTPGQGLQFLFEYFSETQRNKGNFPGRFSGRQFSNSRSEMNVSTLELGDSALYLCASSLGPYSSGNTIYFGEGSWLTVV.

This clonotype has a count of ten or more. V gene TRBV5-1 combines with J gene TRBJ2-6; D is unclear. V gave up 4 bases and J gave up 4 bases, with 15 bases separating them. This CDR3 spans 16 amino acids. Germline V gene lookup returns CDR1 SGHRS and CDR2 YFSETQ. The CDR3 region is CASSPNGITGANVLTF. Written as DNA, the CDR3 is TGCGCCAGCAGCCCAAACGGTATAACCGGGGCCAACGTCCTGACTTTC.

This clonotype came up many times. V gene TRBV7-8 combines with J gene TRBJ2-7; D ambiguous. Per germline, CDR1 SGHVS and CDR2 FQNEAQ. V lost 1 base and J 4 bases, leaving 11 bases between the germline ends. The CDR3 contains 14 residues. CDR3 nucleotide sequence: TGTGCCAGCAGCTTAGTCCCTTACCAGTACGAGCAGTACTTC. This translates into CASSLVPYQYEQYF.

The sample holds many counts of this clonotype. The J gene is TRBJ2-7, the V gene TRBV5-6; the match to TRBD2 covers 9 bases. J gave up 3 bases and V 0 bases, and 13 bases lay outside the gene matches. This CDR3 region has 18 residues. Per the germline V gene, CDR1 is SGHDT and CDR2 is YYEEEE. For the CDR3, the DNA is TGTGCCAGCAGCTTGGGCGGTTCGCTAGCGGGATTCGACTACGAGCAGTACTTC. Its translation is CASSLGGSLAGFDYEQYF.